The T cell receptor (beta chain) under discussion was sequenced for a study of long-term antiretroviral therapy in people with HIV. Overall study findings and caveats: Specimen acquisition occurred between about 2004 and 2018, potentially under older ART regimens.

Notes on this clone: Its antigen is undetermined.

The assay used was immunoSEQ (version v3.0), run at survey level. Data came from immunoSEQ multiplex PCR; TCRdb stores just in-frame clones and leaves some out. The sample has about 32,000 clones; 95% to 98% are singletons. Trimming pared 2 bases from V and 4 bases from J, leaving 14 bases between. Looked up from germline, CDR1 is SGHRS and CDR2 is YFSETQ. This CDR3 is 15 amino acids long. The source was unsorted PBMCs, collected 7.6 years after starting antiretroviral therapy. The clonotype originates from a man aged 25-45 years with HIV. V usage is TRBV5-1 and J usage is TRBJ2-3; possible D gene TRBD2, 5 bases. The CDR3 DNA reads TGCGCCAGCAGCTTTCGGGCGGACTGGCCAGATACGCAGTATTTT. Encoded protein: CASSFRADWPDTQYF.